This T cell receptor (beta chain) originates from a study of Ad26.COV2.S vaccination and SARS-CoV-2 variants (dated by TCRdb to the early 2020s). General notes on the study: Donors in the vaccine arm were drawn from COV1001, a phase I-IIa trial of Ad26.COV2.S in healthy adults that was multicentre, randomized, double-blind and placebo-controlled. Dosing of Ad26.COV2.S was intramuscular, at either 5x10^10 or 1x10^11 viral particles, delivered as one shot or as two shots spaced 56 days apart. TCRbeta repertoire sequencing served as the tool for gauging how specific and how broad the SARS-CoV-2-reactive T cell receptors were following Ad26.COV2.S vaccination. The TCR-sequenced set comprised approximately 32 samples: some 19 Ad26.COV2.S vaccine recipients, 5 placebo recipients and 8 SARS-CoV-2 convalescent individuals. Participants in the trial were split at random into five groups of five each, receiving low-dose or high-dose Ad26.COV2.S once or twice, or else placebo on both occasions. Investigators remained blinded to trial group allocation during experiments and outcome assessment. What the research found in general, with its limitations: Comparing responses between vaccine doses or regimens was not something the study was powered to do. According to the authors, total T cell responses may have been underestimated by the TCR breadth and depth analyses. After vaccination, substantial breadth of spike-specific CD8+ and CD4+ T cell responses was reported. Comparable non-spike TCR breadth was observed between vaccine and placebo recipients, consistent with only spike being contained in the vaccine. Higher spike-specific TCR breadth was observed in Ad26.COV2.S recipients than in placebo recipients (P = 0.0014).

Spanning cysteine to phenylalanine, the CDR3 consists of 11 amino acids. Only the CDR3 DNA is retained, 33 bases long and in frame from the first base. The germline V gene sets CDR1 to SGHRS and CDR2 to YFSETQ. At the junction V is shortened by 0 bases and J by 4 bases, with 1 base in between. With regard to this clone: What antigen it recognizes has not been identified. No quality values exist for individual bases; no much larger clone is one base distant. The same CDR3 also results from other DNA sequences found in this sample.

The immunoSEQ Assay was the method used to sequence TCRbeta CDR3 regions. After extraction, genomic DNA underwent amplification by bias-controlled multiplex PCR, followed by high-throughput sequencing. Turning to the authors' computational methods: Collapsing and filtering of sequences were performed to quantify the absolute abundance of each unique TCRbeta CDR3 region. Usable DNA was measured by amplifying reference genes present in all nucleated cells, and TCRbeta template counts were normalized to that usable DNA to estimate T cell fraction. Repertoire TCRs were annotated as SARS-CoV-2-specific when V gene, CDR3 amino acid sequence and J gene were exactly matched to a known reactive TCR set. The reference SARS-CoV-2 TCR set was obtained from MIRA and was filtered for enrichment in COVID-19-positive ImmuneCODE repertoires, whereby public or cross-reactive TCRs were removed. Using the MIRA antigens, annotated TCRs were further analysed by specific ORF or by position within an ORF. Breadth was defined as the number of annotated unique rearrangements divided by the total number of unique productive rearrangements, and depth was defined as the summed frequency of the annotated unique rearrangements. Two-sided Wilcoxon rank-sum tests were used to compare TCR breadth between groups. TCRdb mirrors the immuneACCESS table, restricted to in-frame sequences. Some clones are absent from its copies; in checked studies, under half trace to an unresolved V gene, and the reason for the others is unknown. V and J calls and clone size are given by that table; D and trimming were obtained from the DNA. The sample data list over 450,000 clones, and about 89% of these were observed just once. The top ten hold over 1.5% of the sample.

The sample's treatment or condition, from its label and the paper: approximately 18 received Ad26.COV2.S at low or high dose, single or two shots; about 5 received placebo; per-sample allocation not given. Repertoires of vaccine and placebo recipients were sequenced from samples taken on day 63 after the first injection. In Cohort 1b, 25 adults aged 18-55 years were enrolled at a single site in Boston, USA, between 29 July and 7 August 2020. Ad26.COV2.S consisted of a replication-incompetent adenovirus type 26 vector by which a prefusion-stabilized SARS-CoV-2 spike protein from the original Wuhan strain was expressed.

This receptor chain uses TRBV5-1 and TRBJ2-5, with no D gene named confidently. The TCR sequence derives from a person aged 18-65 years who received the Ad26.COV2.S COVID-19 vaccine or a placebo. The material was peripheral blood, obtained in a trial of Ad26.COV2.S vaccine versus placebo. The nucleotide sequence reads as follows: TGCGCCAGCAGCTTGGCAGAGACCCAGTACTTC. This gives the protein CASSLAETQYF.